Following are 11 T cell receptor beta chains from one sample sequenced in a study of cytomegalovirus exposure and HLA in healthy donors. The PCR ran on 60 Vbeta and 13 Jbeta primers. Using immunoSEQ multiplex PCR, the repertoire was profiled, and TCRdb retains in-frame clones only, with some absent. Here the sample spans approximately 150,000 clones, roughly 80% being singletons. The specimen sequenced was PBMCs. These receptors came from a man aged 50 or older in good health and CMV-seropositive.

This rearrangement joins TRBV5-4 to TRBJ2-3, with 7 bases identical to TRBD1. This CDR3 spans 14 amino acids. Germline loops: CDR1 SGHNT, CDR2 YYREEE (reference sequence). The ends lost 4 bases at V and 0 bases at J; junction bases unmatched: 2. The CDR3 sequence: CASSPGQSTDTQYF. The CDR3 region has the DNA TGTGCCAGCAGCCCGGGACAGAGCACAGATACGCAGTATTTT. The full variable domain, in which reference TRBV5-4 and TRBJ2-3 provide the parts outside the CDR3, is ETGVTQSPTHLIKTRGQQVTLRCSSQSGHNTVSWYQQALGQGPQFIFQYYREEENGRGNFPPRFSGLQFPNYSSELNVNALELDDSALYLCASSPGQSTDTQYFGPGTRLTVL.

The chain employs TRBV5-4 and TRBJ1-2, with D perhaps TRBD1 (6 bases). The CDR3 loop spans 15 amino acids. The germline V gene encodes CDR1 SGHNT and CDR2 YYREEE (reference sequence). V lost 5 bases and J lost 0, with 14 bases in between. CDR3 sequence reads: CASSYPDRPNYGYTF. Here the CDR3 DNA reads TGTGCCAGCAGTTACCCCGACAGGCCTAACTATGGCTACACCTTC.

The chain couples TRBV7-8 to TRBJ1-1; no clear D. Trimming removed 5 bases from V and 7 bases from J, with 8 bases in between. The germline CDR1 and CDR2 sequences are SGHVS and FQNEAQ. CDR3 length: 11 amino acids. CDR3 amino acids: CASSQTSEAFF. For the CDR3, the DNA is TGTGCCAGCAGCCAGACAAGTGAAGCTTTCTTT.

The CDR3 sequence is CASSRGLAGDTGELFF. Here the CDR3 DNA reads TGTGCCAGCAGCCGCGGACTAGCGGGGGATACCGGGGAGCTGTTTTTT. The chain links TRBV7-3 to TRBJ2-2; 13 nucleotides align to TRBD2. V shed 5 bases, J shed 5 bases, and the junction held 5 bases outside the gene matches. Germline V lookup: CDR1 SGHTA, CDR2 FQGTGA. This CDR3 is built from 16 residues.

CDR3 loop: CAISQQGARANYGYTF. The DNA of the CDR3 is TGTGCCATCAGCCAACAGGGGGCGAGGGCTAACTATGGCTACACCTTC. V gene TRBV10-3 combines with J gene TRBJ1-2; 9 bases are shared with TRBD1. Per the germline V gene, CDR1 is ENHRY and CDR2 is SYGVKD. This CDR3 comprises 16 residues. J lost 0 bases, V lost 6 bases, and 8 bases had no gene match.

The chain employs TRBV7-9 and TRBJ2-2; the D gene is possibly TRBD1 (5 bases). In germline, CDR1 is SEHNR, CDR2 FQNEAQ (reference sequence). The germline V and J ends were trimmed by 5 bases and 6 bases, with 25 bases remaining between them. CDR3 length: 18 residues. Here the CDR3 reads CASSLRTDRLQSPGELFF. Written as DNA, the CDR3 is TGTGCCAGCAGCCTAAGAACTGACAGACTCCAGAGTCCCGGGGAGCTGTTTTTT. Full variable domain (missing parts from reference TRBV7-9 and TRBJ2-2): DTGVSQNPRHKITKRGQNVTFRCDPISEHNRLYWYRQTLGQGPEFLTYFQNEAQLEKSRLLSDRFSAERPKGSFSTLEIQRTEQGDSAMYLCASSLRTDRLQSPGELFFGEGSRLTVL.

J is TRBJ1-2 and V is TRBV6-5; no clear D gene. This CDR3 has 13 residues. Germline V gene sequence: CDR1 MNHEY, CDR2 SVGAGI. V gave up 6 bases and J gave up 5 bases, with 13 bases separating them. The CDR3 sequence: CASRLPGTYGYTF. Written as DNA, the CDR3 is TGTGCCAGCAGACTGCCGGGAACGTATGGCTACACCTTC.

The chain combines TRBV28 with TRBJ2-7, with D perhaps matching TRBD2 (7 bases). Germline V gene lookup returns CDR1 MDHEN and CDR2 SYDVKM. This CDR3 comprises 12 residues. V was shortened by 4 bases and J by 12 bases, with 16 bases between the two germline ends. The CDR3 bases are TGTGCCAGCAGTTCGGGGGGAGGGGGGTGGTACTTC. It codes for CASSSGGGGWYF.

This chain joins TRBV19 and TRBJ1-1; tentatively, D is TRBD1 (5 bases). V was clipped by 3 bases and J by 4 bases, with 18 bases between them. CDR1 is LNHDA, CDR2 SQIVND, per germline (reference sequence). CDR3 length: 16 amino acids. CDR3 DNA: TGTGCCAGTAGTATGGGGCCCCACGGCCAGACCACTGAAGCTTTCTTT. It is translated as CASSMGPHGQTTEAFF.

This clone was seen only a few times. The chain employs TRBV9 and TRBJ2-5, with 10 bases lining up with TRBD2. This CDR3 has 17 residues. Germline V CDR1 and CDR2: SGDLS, YYNGEE. With V trimmed by 0 bases and J by 1 base, 6 bases remained unmatched. CDR3 sequence (DNA): TGTGCCAGCAGCGTAGGGGCTAGCGGGGGCCCCCAAGAGACCCAGTACTTC. Translating it yields CASSVGASGGPQETQYF. The whole variable domain, filled in from reference TRBV9 and TRBJ2-5, reads DSGVTQTPKHLITATGQRVTLRCSPRSGDLSVYWYQQSLDQGLQFLIQYYNGEERAKGNILERFSAQQFPDLHSELNLSSLELGDSALYFCASSVGASGGPQETQYFGPGTRLLVL.

V gene TRBV4-2 combines with J gene TRBJ2-5, with D possibly TRBD1 on 6 matching bases. CDR1 and CDR2 from the germline V gene are LGHNA and YNFKEQ. V was pared by 0 bases and J by 4 bases, with 12 bases between. The length of the CDR3 is 15 residues. The CDR3 region has the DNA TGTGCCAGCAGCCAAGATGCAGGGGCGGGAGAGACCCAGTACTTC. Translating it yields CASSQDAGAGETQYF.